This T cell receptor (beta chain) was captured by sequencing in a study of blood T cells in healthy people across ages. This clonotype was counted once. Alongside a J-beta primer mix, a sample-barcoded 5' primer served in a second PCR lasting roughly 6 to 11 cycles. TCRdb passed the 5' RACE reads through MiXCR, listing each CDR3 protein once. The data hold over 500,000 distinct CDR3 sequences, with around 52% observed a single time. V was clipped by 4 bases and J by 7 bases; unmatched bases: 1. This CDR3 is built from 12 residues. The germline CDR1 and CDR2 sequences are SQVTM and ANQGSEA. Sequencing was performed on blood. The receptor's source is a woman over 75 in good health. The V and J genes are TRBV29-1 and TRBJ1-4; TRBD1 aligns across 9 bases. Here the CDR3 reads CSVGQGGEKLFF. For the CDR3, the DNA is TGCAGCGTTGGACAGGGGGGTGAAAAACTGTTTTTT.